This TCR beta chain was identified during a study of blood T cell repertoires in COVID-19. Study in general: Acute and convalescent COVID-19 specimens originated in the United States, Italy and Spain. PBMCs, B-cell-depleted T cells, or T cells were the source of the cDNA or gDNA that made up the material.

V gave up 6 bases and J gave up 4 bases, with 21 bases separating them. Germline CDR1 and CDR2: LNHDA and SQIVND (reference sequence). The CDR3 is 16 amino acids. This clone was counted only a few times. How the authors handled the data: Using reference gene primer amplification, nucleated cell counts were estimated. Measured with immunoSEQ multiplex PCR; TCRdb has only the in-frame clones, and not every one. The V and J calls and clone size are taken from that table; D and trimming were inferred from the DNA. The sample shows about 210,000 clones, approximately 85% of them seen only once. The source of this sequence is a woman between 50 and 59 years old with active or convalescent COVID-19. The chain has TRBV19 and TRBJ2-5; a possible D gene is TRBD1 (7 bases). Sequenced input: peripheral blood. As DNA, the CDR3 is TGTGCCAGTAGAGATAGGGGTCAGGGGGGTGGAGAGACCCAGTACTTC. Encoded protein: CASRDRGQGGGETQYF.